Below are 10 T cell receptor beta chains sequenced from a single sample in a study of cytomegalovirus exposure and HLA in healthy donors. This PCR relied on a set of 60 Vbeta primers and 13 Jbeta primers. Sequencing used immunoSEQ multiplex PCR; TCRdb keeps in-frame clones, though not all of them. This table holds 80,000 to 100,000 clones, over 75% found once. Sequencing was done on a sample of PBMCs. These receptors were obtained from a man aged 50-59 years in good health and CMV-seropositive.

The gene calls are TRBV28 and TRBJ2-7; TRBD2 is a possible D gene (5 bases). The CDR3 runs 15 residues. V lost 5 bases and J 3 bases, leaving 17 bases between the germline ends. Germline V gene sequence: CDR1 MDHEN, CDR2 SYDVKM. The CDR3 sequence: CASSARLRGFYEQYF. In DNA form, the CDR3 reads TGTGCCAGCAGTGCCCGGTTACGGGGATTCTACGAGCAGTACTTC.

J is TRBJ1-6 and V is TRBV19; TRBD1 aligns across 7 bases. CDR1 is LNHDA and CDR2 is SQIVND in the germline V gene (reference sequence). The V gene end was trimmed by 8 bases and the J gene end by 14 bases; junction bases not matched to a gene: 21. The CDR3 loop spans 16 amino acids. The CDR3 DNA sequence: TGTGCCAGTGGAAAAAATACCGGGACAGCCGAGAAGGCCCTCCACTTT. It encodes CASGKNTGTAEKALHF. The full variable domain, rest sourced from reference TRBV19 and TRBJ1-6, is DGGITQSPKYLFRKEGQNVTLSCEQNLNHDAMYWYRQDPGQGLRLIYYSQIVNDFQKGDIAEGYSVSREKKESFPLTVTSAQKNPTAFYLCASGKNTGTAEKALHFGNGTRLTVT.

This sequence joins TRBV4-3 and TRBJ2-1, with 9 positions matching TRBD1. This CDR3 spans 16 amino acids. Germline CDR1 is LGHNA and CDR2 is YSLEER. J was trimmed by 12 bases and V by 0 bases; bases with no gene match: 12. The DNA of the CDR3 is TGCGCCAGCAGCCAAGATCCCGGGACAGGGTCTTACGTGCAGTTCTTC. Protein sequence: CASSQDPGTGSYVQFF.

The V gene is TRBV5-1, the J gene TRBJ2-2; D not resolved. V lost 0 bases and J lost 5, with 5 bases in between. Germline-derived CDR1 and CDR2 are SGHRS and YFSETQ. This CDR3 comprises 13 residues. CDR3 protein: CASSLEATGELFF. The DNA for the CDR3 is TGCGCCAGCAGCTTGGAAGCTACCGGGGAGCTGTTTTTT.

The chain uses TRBV4-3 and TRBJ1-4, with D uncertain. V dropped 1 base and J dropped 5 bases, with 8 bases sitting between them. Per germline, CDR1 LGHNA and CDR2 YSLEER. The CDR3 sequence is 14 residues long. The CDR3 nucleotides are TGCGCCAGCAGCCAAGCGGAGAGGAATGAAAAACTGTTTTTT. It translates to CASSQAERNEKLFF.

The chain combines TRBV12-5 with TRBJ2-1, with D unclear. Trimming removed 7 bases at V and 4 bases at J, with 8 bases between. Germline-derived CDR1 and CDR2 are LGHNT and FRNRAP. The CDR3 covers 12 residues. The chain's CDR3 is CASADGYNEQFF. The CDR3, as DNA: TGTGCTAGTGCCGACGGGTACAATGAGCAGTTCTTC.

Only one count was recorded for this clone. This chain uses TRBV4-3 with TRBJ1-1, with 7 bases matching TRBD1. The V gene end was trimmed by 1 base and the J gene end by 5 bases; junction bases not matched to a gene: 7. Germline V gene data show CDR1 as LGHNA and CDR2 as YSLEER. The CDR3 runs to 15 residues. This CDR3 is CASSQVPTGRTEAFF. The CDR3 DNA reads as TGCGCCAGCAGCCAAGTACCGACAGGGAGGACTGAAGCTTTCTTT.

As to this clone: The junction and the germline gene differ at one end; a read error may be behind it. The CDR3 DNA sequence: TGCGCCAGCAGACCCGGGACAGCCAACACTGGAGCTTTCTTT. This translates into CASRPGTANTGAFF. The chain combines TRBV5-1 with TRBJ1-1; TRBD1 matches at 7 bases. CDR1 and CDR2 from the germline V gene are SGHRS and YFSETQ. The CDR3 has 14 residues.

The CDR3 protein is CTSSQPTSGGPGGEQYF. The DNA for the CDR3 is TGCACCAGCAGCCAACCGACTAGCGGGGGGCCCGGGGGCGAGCAGTACTTC. The chain carries TRBV1 and TRBJ2-5; the D call in the table, TRBD2, was not verified against the DNA. The J call is uncertain, as TRBJ2-7 better fits the DNA end. TRBV1 is marked as a pseudogene. The CDR3 is 17 residues long.

This clone was seen a few times. The V and J genes are TRBV5-6 and TRBJ1-4; D remains unclear. Germline V CDR1 and CDR2: SGHDT, YYEEEE. Trimming removed 0 bases from V and 4 bases from J, with 7 bases in between. The CDR3 length is 14 residues. Here the CDR3 DNA reads TGTGCCAGCAGCTTGGCGGGGTTTAATGAAAAACTGTTTTTT. Translation: CASSLAGFNEKLFF.